Listed below are T cell receptor beta chains from one sample, sequenced in a study of T cells in Graves' hyperthyroidism and ophthalmopathy. TCRdb re-derived calls from the multiplex PCR reads in MiXCR, one entry per CDR3 protein. The table includes around 360,000 distinct CDR3 sequences, 13% to 15% detected once. Material: blood. The receptors here all came from a woman in her sixties with Graves' ophthalmopathy. Both conserved end residues are part of each CDR3. D genes are given only for firm matches. Only some rows state a clone size, as once, few, many or a class for expanded clones.

j_call v_call d_call clone_size cdr3_nt cdr3_aa
TRBJ1-5 TRBV20-1 . few TGCAGTGCGAGTGGACGGGGGACCCTTAGCAATCAGCCCCAGCATTTT CSASGRGTLSNQPQHF
TRBJ2-7 TRBV3-1 . few TGTGCCGTGGGGGCGGTCAGCTACGAGCAGTACTTC CAVGAVSYEQYF
TRBJ2-3 TRBV20-1 . many TGCAGTGCTAGTAGGAGCACAGATACGCAGTATTTT CSASRSTDTQYF
TRBJ2-3 TRBV4-2 . . TGTGCCAGCAGCCAAGATCAGGACACAGATACGCAGTATTTT CASSQDQDTDTQYF
TRBJ2-5 TRBV15 . few TGTGCCACCAGCAGCTTAGGGGTCCTCCAAGAGACCCAGTACTTC CATSSLGVLQETQYF
TRBJ2-2 TRBV5-4 . . TGTGCCAGCAGCTCAGGACCCACGAACACCGGGGAGCTGTTTTTT CASSSGPTNTGELFF
TRBJ2-3 TRBV18 TRBD2 many TGTGCCAGCTCACCGGTAGCGGGAGAAACAGATACGCAGTATTTT CASSPVAGETDTQYF
TRBJ2-7 TRBV28 . . TGTGCCAGCAGGGGCGGGTCGATTTCCTACGAGCAGTACTTC CASRGGSISYEQYF
TRBJ2-7 TRBV20-1 . few TGCAGTGCTAGCTATACGTGGAGGTTTGACGAGCAGTACTTC CSASYTWRFDEQYF
TRBJ2-7 TRBV6-2/TRBV6-3 . . TGTGCCAGCAGTTACGTATCAACAAACTCCTACGAGCAGTACTTC CASSYVSTNSYEQYF
TRBJ2-7 TRBV12-3/TRBV12-4 . . TGTGCCAGCATGATTGGACAGAAATACGAGCAGTACTTC CASMIGQKYEQYF
TRBJ2-1 TRBV9 TRBD1 many TGTGCCAGCAGCGTAGGCCTGGGACAGAGCTCCTACAATGAGCAGTTCTTC CASSVGLGQSSYNEQFF
TRBJ2-1 TRBV19 . . TGTGCCAGTAGTTCCCGCGGGATTAGCTCCTACAATGAGCAGTTCTTC CASSSRGISSYNEQFF
TRBJ2-7 TRBV3-1 . many TGTGCCAGCAGCCGGGACCCAGGGCCGGGTGAGCAGTACTTC CASSRDPGPGEQYF
TRBJ1-1 TRBV20-1 TRBD1 many TGCAGTGCTAGAGATATGGCAGGGGGCTACACTGAAGCTTTCTTT CSARDMAGGYTEAFF
TRBJ2-3 TRBV30 TRBD2 . TGTGCCTGGAGTACACTAGCGGGAGAAGATACGCAGTATTTT CAWSTLAGEDTQYF
TRBJ2-4 TRBV11-2 . many TGTGCCAGCAGCCCTCCTGGAGGAGTAAACATTCAGTACTTC CASSPPGGVNIQYF
TRBJ2-1 TRBV6-1 . many TGTGCCAGCAAAGACAGGGAGGGCGACAATGAGCAGTTCTTC CASKDREGDNEQFF
TRBJ1-2 TRBV28 . many TGTGCCAGCACCGGGACCCCCGGGCATGGCTACACCTTC CASTGTPGHGYTF
TRBJ1-1 TRBV10-3 TRBD1 . TGTGCCATCGAGACAGGGATAGGGACTGAAGCTTTCTTT CAIETGIGTEAFF
TRBJ1-1 TRBV20-1 . many TGCAGTGCTGGCCTGGGGGGGGTCTTGAACACTGAAGCTTTCTTT CSAGLGGVLNTEAFF
TRBJ2-1 TRBV11-2 . many TGTGCCAGCAGCCAAAATATCCTGTCCTCCTACAATGAGCAGTTCTTC CASSQNILSSYNEQFF
TRBJ2-1 TRBV27 . . TGTGCCAGCAGTCCTCTCGAGTACAATGAGCAGTTCTTC CASSPLEYNEQFF
TRBJ2-7 TRBV18 TRBD1 many TGTGCCAGCTCACCACCCCGTTCCGGGACAGGGGCTTACGAGCAGTACTTC CASSPPRSGTGAYEQYF
TRBJ2-7 TRBV27 TRBD1 few TGTGCCAGCAAGGACAGGGGGCCAGTCTACGAGCAGTACTTC CASKDRGPVYEQYF
TRBJ2-1 TRBV19 . . TGTGCCAGTAGTATCAGCAACAATGAGCAGTTCTTC CASSISNNEQFF
TRBJ2-7 TRBV7-6 . . TGTGCCAGCAGCTCAAGACGGGGTCACGAGCAGTACTTC CASSSRRGHEQYF
TRBJ1-3 TRBV12-3/TRBV12-4 . many TGTGCCAGCCTCAGGGGATCTGGAAACACCATATATTTT CASLRGSGNTIYF
TRBJ2-3 TRBV3-1 TRBD1 . TGTGCCGGCAGCCAAGAAAGGGGGCCGGGGACGCAGTATTTT CAGSQERGPGTQYF
TRBJ2-6 TRBV5-1 TRBD1 . TGCGCCAGCAGCTTTGCGACAGGGCTCGGCTCTGGGGCCAACGTCCTGACTTTC CASSFATGLGSGANVLTF
TRBJ2-7 TRBV10-2 . . TGCGCCAGCGTTGGAGGGGTCGAGCAGTACTTC CASVGGVEQYF
TRBJ2-4 TRBV20-1 TRBD2 . TGCAGTGCTAGAGATTACGATCTAGCGGGACCAGCCAAAAACATTCAGTACTTC CSARDYDLAGPAKNIQYF
TRBJ2-7 TRBV4-1 TRBD1 . TGCGCCAGCGGGACAGGGGAACCCTACGAGCAGTACTTC CASGTGEPYEQYF
TRBJ2-2 TRBV4-1 . few TGCGCCAGCAGCCACGGCAGGGAACTTGCCGGGGAGCTGTTTTTT CASSHGRELAGELFF
TRBJ2-7 TRBV2 . many TGTGCCAGCAGTGATGGGCACTTAACCTACGAGCAGTACTTC CASSDGHLTYEQYF
TRBJ2-5 TRBV5-1 . few TGCGCCAGCAGCTTGGGGGAAGGTAGCAGCCGATCTCAAGAGACCCAGTACTTC CASSLGEGSSRSQETQYF
TRBJ2-1 TRBV19 . . TGTGCCAGTAAGCATTTGTCCCTCCTGAACAATGAGCAGTTCTTC CASKHLSLLNNEQFF
TRBJ1-3 TRBV28 . few TGTGCCAGCAGTTCAATCTCTGGAAACACCATATATTTT CASSSISGNTIYF